The clone carrying this T cell receptor beta chain was detected many times. What it recognizes is unknown. The entry originates in a study of T cells in Graves' hyperthyroidism and ophthalmopathy. Findings and caveats of the study: The majority of expanded thyroid clonotypes above 0.001 also appeared in blood.

Diagnosis of hyperthyroidism was new in patients aged 18 to 65, and its duration was under 2 months. Together with thyroid ultrasound, orbital computed tomography, serum thyroxine and TRAb, clinical symptoms were used for diagnoses. The PBMCs were sourced from fresh peripheral blood (around 9.9 ml). The CDR3 regions of TCR beta were amplified from RNA transcripts. HTBI primers were the set used in a first-round RT-PCR of the TCR CDR3. TCRdb re-called the multiplex PCR reads with MiXCR, one entry per CDR3 protein. Among over 500,000 distinct CDR3 sequences, 14% were seen once, and the ten largest hold approximately 14%. With 0 bases removed from V and 5 bases from J, the gap between germline ends came to 10 bases. The germline V gene encodes CDR1 GTSNPN and CDR2 SVGIG (reference sequence). There are 13 residues in the CDR3.

This sequence was found in a woman aged 35 to 49 with Graves' hyperthyroidism. This sequence joins TRBV30 and TRBJ1-2, with D possibly matching TRBD1 (5 bases). Source material: blood. The CDR3, as DNA: TGTGCCTGGAGTGTCGGGACCCGGTATGGCTACACCTTC. It is translated as CAWSVGTRYGYTF. The full variable domain, rest sourced from reference TRBV30 and TRBJ1-2, is SQTIHQWPATLVQPVGSPLSLECTVEGTSNPNLYWYRQAAGRGLQLLFYSVGIGQISSEVPQNLSASRPQDRQFILSSKKLLLSDSGFYLCAWSVGTRYGYTFGSGTRLTVV.